Below, one T cell receptor beta chain is given with its context. In the original analysis: Amplification with reference gene primers provided the estimates of nucleated cell counts. Generated by immunoSEQ multiplex PCR, the TCRdb table keeps only in-frame clones and is missing some. D and trimming come from the DNA, and the V and J calls and clone size come from that table. The sample carries about 210,000 clones, roughly four fifths recorded once. The sample originates from a study of blood T cell repertoires in COVID-19. For the study at large: PBMCs, B-cell-depleted T cells, or T cells were the source of the cDNA or gDNA that made up the material.

The ends lost 6 bases at V and 2 bases at J; junction bases unmatched: 2. The CDR3 sequence is 13 residues long. Germline V lookup: CDR1 MNHEY, CDR2 SMNVEV (reference sequence). The source is a woman at least 80 years old with COVID-19, enrolled during active disease. The V and J genes are TRBV27 and TRBJ1-2, with 8 bases fitting TRBD1. What was sequenced was peripheral blood. CDR3 sequence reads: CASSRQGNYGYTF. The DNA of the CDR3 is TGTGCCAGCAGCCGACAGGGGAACTATGGCTACACCTTC.